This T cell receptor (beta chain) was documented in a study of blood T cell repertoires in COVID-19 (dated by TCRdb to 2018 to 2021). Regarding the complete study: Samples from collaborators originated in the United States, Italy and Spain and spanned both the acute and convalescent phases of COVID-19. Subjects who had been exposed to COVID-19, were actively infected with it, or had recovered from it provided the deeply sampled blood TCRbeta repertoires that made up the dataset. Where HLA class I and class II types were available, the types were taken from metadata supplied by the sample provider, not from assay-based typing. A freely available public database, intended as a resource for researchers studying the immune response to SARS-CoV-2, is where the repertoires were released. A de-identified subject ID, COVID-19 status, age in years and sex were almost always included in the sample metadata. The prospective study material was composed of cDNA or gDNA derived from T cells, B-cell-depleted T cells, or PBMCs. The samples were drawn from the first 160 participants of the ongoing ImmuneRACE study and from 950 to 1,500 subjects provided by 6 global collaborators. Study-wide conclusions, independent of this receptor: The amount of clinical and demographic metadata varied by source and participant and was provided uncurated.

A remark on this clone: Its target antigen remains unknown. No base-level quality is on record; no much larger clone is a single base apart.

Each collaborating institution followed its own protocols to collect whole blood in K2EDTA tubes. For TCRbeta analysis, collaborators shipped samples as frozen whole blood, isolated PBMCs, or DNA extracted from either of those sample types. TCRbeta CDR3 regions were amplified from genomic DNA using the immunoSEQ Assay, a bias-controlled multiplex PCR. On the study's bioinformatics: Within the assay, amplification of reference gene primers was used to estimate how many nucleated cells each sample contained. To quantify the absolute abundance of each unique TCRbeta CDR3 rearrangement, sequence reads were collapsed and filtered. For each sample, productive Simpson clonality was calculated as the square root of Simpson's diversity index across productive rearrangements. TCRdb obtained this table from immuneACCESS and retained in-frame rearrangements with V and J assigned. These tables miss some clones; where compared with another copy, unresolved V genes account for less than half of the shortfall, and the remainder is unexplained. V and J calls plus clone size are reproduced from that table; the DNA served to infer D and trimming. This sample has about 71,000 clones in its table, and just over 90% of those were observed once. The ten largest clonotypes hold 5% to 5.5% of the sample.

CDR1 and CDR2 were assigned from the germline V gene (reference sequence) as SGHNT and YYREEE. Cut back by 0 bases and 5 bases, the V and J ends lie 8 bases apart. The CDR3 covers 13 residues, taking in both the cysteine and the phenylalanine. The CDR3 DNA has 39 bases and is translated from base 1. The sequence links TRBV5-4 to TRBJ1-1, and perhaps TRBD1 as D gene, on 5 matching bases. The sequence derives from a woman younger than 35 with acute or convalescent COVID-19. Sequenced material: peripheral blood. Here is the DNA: TGTGCCAGCAGCTTGGGCAGGGTAACTGAAGCTTTCTTT. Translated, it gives CASSLGRVTEAFF.